This T cell receptor beta chain was obtained from a study of T cells after yellow fever vaccination. J gave up 8 bases and V 1 base, and 7 bases lay outside the gene matches. The CDR3 sequence is 15 residues long. CDR1 is SGHTA and CDR2 is FQGNSA in the germline V gene. Study-level results: Reappearance after the booster was observed for most primary-vaccination clones (roughly 97% CD4, around 90% CD8).

This clonotype was recorded at least ten times. Its specificity is unknown. A single record per CDR3 protein comes from TCRdb applying MiXCR to the 5' RACE reads. Among under 300,000 distinct CDR3 sequences listed, about 7% were seen once. The sequence derives from a man between 25 and 39 years old who received the YFV17D yellow fever vaccine. The chain employs TRBV7-2 and TRBJ2-3; 9 bases line up with TRBD1. The source was CD4+ T cells sorted from PBMCs, collected 15 days after the yellow fever booster vaccination. The CDR3 bases are TGTGCCAGCAGCTTAGACACAGGGGGCGGGCGTACGCAGTATTTT. This gives the protein CASSLDTGGGRTQYF.